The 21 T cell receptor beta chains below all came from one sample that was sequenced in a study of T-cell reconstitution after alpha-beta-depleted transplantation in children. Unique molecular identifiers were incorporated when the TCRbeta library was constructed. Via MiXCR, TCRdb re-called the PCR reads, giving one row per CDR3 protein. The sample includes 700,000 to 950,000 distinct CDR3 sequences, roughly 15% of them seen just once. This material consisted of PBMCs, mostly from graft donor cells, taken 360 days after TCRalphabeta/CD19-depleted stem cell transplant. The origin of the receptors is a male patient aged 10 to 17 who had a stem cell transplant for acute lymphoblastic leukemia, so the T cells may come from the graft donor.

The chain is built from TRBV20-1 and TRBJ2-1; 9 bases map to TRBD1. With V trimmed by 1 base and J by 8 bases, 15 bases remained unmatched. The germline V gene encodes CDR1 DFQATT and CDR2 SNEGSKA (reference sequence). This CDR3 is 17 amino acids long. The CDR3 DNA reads TGCAGTGCTAGAGGGTTTGGGACAGGGAAGCGGGTGGATGAGCAGTTCTTC. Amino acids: CSARGFGTGKRVDEQFF.

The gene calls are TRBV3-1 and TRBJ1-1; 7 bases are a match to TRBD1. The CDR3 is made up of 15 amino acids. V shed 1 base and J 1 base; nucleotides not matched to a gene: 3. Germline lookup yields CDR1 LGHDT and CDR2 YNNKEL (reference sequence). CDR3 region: CASSQGRDRNTEAFF. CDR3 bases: TGTGCCAGCAGCCAAGGGAGGGACAGGAACACTGAAGCTTTCTTT.

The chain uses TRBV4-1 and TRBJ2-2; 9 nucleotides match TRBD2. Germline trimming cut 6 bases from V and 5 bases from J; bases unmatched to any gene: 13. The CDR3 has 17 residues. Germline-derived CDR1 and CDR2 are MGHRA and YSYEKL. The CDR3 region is CASSPGVAGVRTGELFF. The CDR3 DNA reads TGCGCCAGCAGTCCGGGAGTAGCGGGAGTGCGTACCGGGGAGCTGTTTTTT.

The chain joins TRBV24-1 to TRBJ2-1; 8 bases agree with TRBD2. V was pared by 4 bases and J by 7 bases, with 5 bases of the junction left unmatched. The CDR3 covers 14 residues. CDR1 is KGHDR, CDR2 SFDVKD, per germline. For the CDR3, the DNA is TGTGCCACCAGTGAGAGCGGGAGTGGAAATGAGCAGTTCTTC. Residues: CATSESGSGNEQFF.

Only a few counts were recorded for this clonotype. CDR3 in DNA: TGTGCCAGCAGTTTCTCAGGGACCCCCACCGGGGAGCTGTTTTTT. It translates to CASSFSGTPTGELFF. The V and J genes are TRBV27 and TRBJ2-2; D is perhaps TRBD1 or TRBD2 (5 bases each). The germline V gene has CDR1 MNHEY and CDR2 SMNVEV (reference sequence). Trimming took 3 bases from V and 4 from J, leaving 12 bases between them. The CDR3 extends over 15 amino acids.

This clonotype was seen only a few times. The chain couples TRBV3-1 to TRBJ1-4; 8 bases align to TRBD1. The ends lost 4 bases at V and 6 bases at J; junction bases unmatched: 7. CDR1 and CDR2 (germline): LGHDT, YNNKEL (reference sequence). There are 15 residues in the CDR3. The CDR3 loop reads CASSPRQGRDEKLFF. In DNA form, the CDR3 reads TGTGCCAGCAGCCCTAGACAGGGGAGAGATGAAAAACTGTTTTTT. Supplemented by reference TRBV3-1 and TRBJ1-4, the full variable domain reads DTAVSQTPKYLVTQMGNDKSIKCEQNLGHDTMYWYKQDSKKFLKIMFSYNNKELIINETVPNRFSPKSPDKAHLNLHINSLELGDSAVYFCASSPRQGRDEKLFFGSGTQLSVL.

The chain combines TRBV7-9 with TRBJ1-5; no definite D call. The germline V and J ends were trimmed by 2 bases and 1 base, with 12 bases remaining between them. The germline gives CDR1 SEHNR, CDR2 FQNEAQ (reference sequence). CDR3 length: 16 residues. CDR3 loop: CASSLQAGSSNQPQHF. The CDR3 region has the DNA TGTGCCAGCAGCTTACAAGCGGGATCGAGCAATCAGCCCCAGCATTTT.

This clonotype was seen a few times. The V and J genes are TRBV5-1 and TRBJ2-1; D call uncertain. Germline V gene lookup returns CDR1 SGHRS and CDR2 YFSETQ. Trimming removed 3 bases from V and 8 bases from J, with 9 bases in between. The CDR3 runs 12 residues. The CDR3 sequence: CASSSEVHEQFF. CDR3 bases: TGCGCCAGCAGCTCCGAAGTCCATGAGCAGTTCTTC.

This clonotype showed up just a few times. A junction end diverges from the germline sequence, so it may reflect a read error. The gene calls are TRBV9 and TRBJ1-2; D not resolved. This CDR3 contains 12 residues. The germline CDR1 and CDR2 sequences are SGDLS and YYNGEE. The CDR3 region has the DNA TGTGCCAGCAGTGTAGTCGGGGATGGCTACACCTTC. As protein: CASSVVGDGYTF.

This chain's CDR3 is CASSLDRWTVMNTEAFF. CDR3 nucleotides: TGTGCCAGCAGCTTGGATAGGTGGACAGTCATGAACACTGAAGCTTTCTTT. The chain is built from TRBV5-4 and TRBJ1-1; D may be TRBD1 (6 bases). Germline V gene lookup returns CDR1 SGHNT and CDR2 YYREEE (reference sequence). The CDR3 is made up of 17 amino acids. The ends were cut back, 0 bases at V and 0 bases at J, with 15 bases in the middle. The whole variable domain, remainder taken from reference TRBV5-4 and TRBJ1-1, is ETGVTQSPTHLIKTRGQQVTLRCSSQSGHNTVSWYQQALGQGPQFIFQYYREEENGRGNFPPRFSGLQFPNYSSELNVNALELDDSALYLCASSLDRWTVMNTEAFFGQGTRLTVV.

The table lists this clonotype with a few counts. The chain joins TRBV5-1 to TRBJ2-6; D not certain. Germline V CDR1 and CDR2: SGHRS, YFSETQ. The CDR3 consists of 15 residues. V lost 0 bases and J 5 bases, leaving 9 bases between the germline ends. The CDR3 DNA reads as TGCGCCAGCAGCTTGGCCTTCTCCCGGGCCAACGTCCTGACTTTC. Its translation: CASSLAFSRANVLTF.

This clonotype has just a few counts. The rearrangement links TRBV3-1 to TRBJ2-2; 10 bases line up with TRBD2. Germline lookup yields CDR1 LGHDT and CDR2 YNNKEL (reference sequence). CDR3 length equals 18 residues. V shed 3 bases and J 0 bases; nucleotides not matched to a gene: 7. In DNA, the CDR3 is TGTGCCAGCAGCCACTTGAGCGGGAGGGCCCCGAACACCGGGGAGCTGTTTTTT. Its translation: CASSHLSGRAPNTGELFF.

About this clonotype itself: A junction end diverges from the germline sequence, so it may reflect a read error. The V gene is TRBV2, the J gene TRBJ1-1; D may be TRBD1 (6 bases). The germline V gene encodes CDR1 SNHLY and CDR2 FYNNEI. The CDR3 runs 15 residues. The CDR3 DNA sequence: TGTGCCAGCAGAGAAGTTGGGGGCCGGAACACTGAAGCTTTCTTT. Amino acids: CASREVGGRNTEAFF.

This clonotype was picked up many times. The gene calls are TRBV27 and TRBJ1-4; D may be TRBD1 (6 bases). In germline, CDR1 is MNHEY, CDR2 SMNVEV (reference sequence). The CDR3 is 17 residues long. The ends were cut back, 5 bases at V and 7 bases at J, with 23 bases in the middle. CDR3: CASSPLQIQGTGEKLFF. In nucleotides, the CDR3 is TGTGCCAGCAGTCCCCTCCAGATCCAGGGGACGGGTGAAAAACTGTTTTTT. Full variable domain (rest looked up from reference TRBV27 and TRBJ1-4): EAQVTQNPRYLITVTGKKLTVTCSQNMNHEYMSWYRQDPGLGLRQIYYSMNVEVTDKGDVPEGYKVSRKEKRNFPLILESPSPNQTSLYFCASSPLQIQGTGEKLFFGSGTQLSVL.

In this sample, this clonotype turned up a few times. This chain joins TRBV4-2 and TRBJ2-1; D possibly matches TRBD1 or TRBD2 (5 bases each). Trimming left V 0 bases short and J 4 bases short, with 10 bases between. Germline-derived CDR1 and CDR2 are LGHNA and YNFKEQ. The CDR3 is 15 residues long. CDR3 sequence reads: CASSQEVGGYNEQFF. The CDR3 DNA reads TGTGCCAGCAGCCAAGAAGTTGGGGGATACAATGAGCAGTTCTTC.

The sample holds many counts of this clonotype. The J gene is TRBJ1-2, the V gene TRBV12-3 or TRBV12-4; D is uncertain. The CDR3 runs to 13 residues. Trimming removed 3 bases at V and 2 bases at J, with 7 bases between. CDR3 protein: CASSFPGNYGYTF. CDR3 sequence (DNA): TGTGCCAGCAGTTTCCCGGGAAACTATGGCTACACCTTC.

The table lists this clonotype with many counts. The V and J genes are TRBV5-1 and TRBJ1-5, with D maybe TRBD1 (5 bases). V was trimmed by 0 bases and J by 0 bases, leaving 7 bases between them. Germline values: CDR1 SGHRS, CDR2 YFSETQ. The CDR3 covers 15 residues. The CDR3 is CASSLVGDSNQPQHF. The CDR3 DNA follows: TGCGCCAGCAGCTTGGTGGGGGATAGCAATCAGCCCCAGCATTTT.

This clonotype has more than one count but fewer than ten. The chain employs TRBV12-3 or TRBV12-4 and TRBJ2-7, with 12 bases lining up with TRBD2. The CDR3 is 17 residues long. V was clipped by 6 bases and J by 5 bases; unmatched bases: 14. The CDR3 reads CASSFPPLAGGPHEQYF. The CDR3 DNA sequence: TGTGCCAGCAGCTTCCCTCCCCTAGCGGGAGGGCCCCACGAGCAGTACTTC.

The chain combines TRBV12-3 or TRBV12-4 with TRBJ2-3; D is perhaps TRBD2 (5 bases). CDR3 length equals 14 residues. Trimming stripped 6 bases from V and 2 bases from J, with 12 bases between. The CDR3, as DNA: TGTGCCAGCAGCCCAACTAGTGACACAGATACGCAGTATTTT. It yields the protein CASSPTSDTDTQYF.

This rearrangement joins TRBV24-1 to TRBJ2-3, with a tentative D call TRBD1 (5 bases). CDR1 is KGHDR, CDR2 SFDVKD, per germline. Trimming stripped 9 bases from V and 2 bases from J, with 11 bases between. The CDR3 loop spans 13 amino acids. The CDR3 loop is CATGQGHTDTQYF. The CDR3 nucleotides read TGTGCCACCGGACAAGGACACACAGATACGCAGTATTTT.

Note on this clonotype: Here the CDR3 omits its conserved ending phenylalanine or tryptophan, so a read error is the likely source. The CDR3: CASSLDQPAYNEQFC. CDR3 DNA sequence: TGCGCCAGCAGCTTGGACCAGCCCGCCTACAATGAGCAGTTCTGC. The chain has TRBV5-1 and TRBJ2-1; no definite D call. The CDR3 runs 15 residues. Germline V gives CDR1 SGHRS, CDR2 YFSETQ. The V end lost 0 bases, the J end lost 2 bases, and 9 bases lay between the germline ends.